A single sample gave rise to the 12 T cell receptor beta chains below, sequenced in a study of tissue T cells after allogeneic stem cell transplantation. Enrolled prospectively were adult allogeneic hematopoietic cell transplant recipients whose graft-versus-host disease was steroid-refractory. Method: immunoSEQ multiplex PCR; TCRdb's copy keeps in-frame clones and lacks some. The data contain about 3,100 clones, under 70% of them singletons. Sequences were derived from jejunal tissue, sampled at autopsy. These receptors were collected from a male patient older than 55 with steroid-refractory graft-versus-host disease after an allogeneic stem cell transplant. Some of these T cells may belong to the graft donor.

DNA of the CDR3: TGTGCCAGCAGCAAATTATCCGGCGGGGGCCGCTCTGGGGCCAACGTCCTGACTTTC. This translates into CASSKLSGGGRSGANVLTF. The chain is built from TRBV21-1 and TRBJ2-6; the table assigns TRBD2, which was not confirmed against the DNA. TRBV21-1 is described as a pseudogene. The CDR3 has 19 amino acids.

The chain is built from TRBV6-5 and TRBJ2-5; D is perhaps TRBD2 (6 bases). Germline-derived CDR1 and CDR2 are MNHEY and SVGAGI. CDR3 length equals 15 residues. V shed 4 bases and J shed 2 bases, with 14 bases lying between them. The DNA for the CDR3 is TGTGCCAGCAGTTGGGGAGGAGCGCCGCAAGAGACCCAGTACTTC. This gives the protein CASSWGGAPQETQYF.

This clone is large. The CDR3 here is CASSYREGEDNEKLFF. Here the CDR3 DNA reads TGTGCCAGCAGTTACCGAGAGGGTGAAGATAATGAAAAACTGTTTTTT. The gene calls are TRBV6-6 and TRBJ1-4; D uncertain. The germline V and J ends were trimmed by 2 bases and 4 bases, with 14 bases remaining between them. This CDR3 is built from 16 residues. Germline V lookup: CDR1 MNHNY, CDR2 SVGAGI (reference sequence).

Only a few counts were recorded for this clone. The chain has TRBV5-1 and TRBJ2-3; no reliable D call. CDR1 and CDR2 (germline): SGHRS, YFSETQ. V lost 4 bases, J lost 6 bases, and 24 bases lay in between. This CDR3 is built from 17 residues. In DNA, the CDR3 is TGCGCCAGCAGCCCCTCCCCTCTAGTTAAAGTATGGGATACGCAGTATTTT. Translating gives CASSPSPLVKVWDTQYF.

This clone has just a few counts. CDR3 nucleotides: TGTGCCAGCAGCCTCCAGGACGGCACAGATACGCAGTATTTT. Protein product: CASSLQDGTDTQYF. The chain carries TRBV7-3 and TRBJ2-3; no clear D gene. The CDR3 is made up of 14 amino acids. V lost 5 bases and J 1 base, leaving 10 bases between the germline ends. Germline V CDR1 and CDR2: SGHTA, FQGTGA.

The chain uses TRBV15 and TRBJ1-2; D gene unclear. Per germline, CDR1 LNHNV and CDR2 YYDKDF (reference sequence). The CDR3 sequence is 16 residues long. Trimming removed 0 bases at V and 8 bases at J, with 19 bases between. Here the CDR3 DNA reads TGTGCCACCAGCAGAGATCATCGGGTGGGGTTGCAAGGCTACACCTTC. Residues: CATSRDHRVGLQGYTF.

The chain has TRBV5-1 and TRBJ1-1; no clear D gene. The CDR3 contains 15 residues. Germline lookup yields CDR1 SGHRS and CDR2 YFSETQ. Between the trimmed V and J ends, which lost 4 bases and 2 bases, there was a span of 15 bases. CDR3 nucleotide sequence: TGCGCCAGCAGCGACTCACCGATGACCAACACTGAAGCTTTCTTT. Translated, it gives CASSDSPMTNTEAFF.

On this clone: The same CDR3 arises from other DNA sequences in this sample as well. CDR3 sequence: CASSPGGYEQYF. CDR3 in DNA: TGTGCCAGCAGTCCAGGGGGTTACGAGCAGTACTTC. This sequence joins TRBV12-3 or TRBV12-4 and TRBJ2-7; 7 nucleotides match TRBD1. This CDR3 contains 12 residues. With V trimmed by 5 bases and J by 4 bases, 2 bases remained unmatched.

As DNA, the CDR3 is TGTGCCAGCAGCTCCCGATCATCCCAGCAGCGACTAAACACTGAAGCTTTCTTT. It encodes CASSSRSSQQRLNTEAFF. V is TRBV5-4 and J is TRBJ1-1; no clear D. Trimming took off 3 bases at V and 2 bases at J, with 23 bases between the two ends. In germline, CDR1 is SGHNT, CDR2 YYREEE (reference sequence). The CDR3 is 18 residues long.

The rearrangement uses TRBV18 and TRBJ1-2; D is possibly TRBD1 (6 bases). V was cut by 6 bases and J by 4 bases, with 12 bases left in between. CDR3 length equals 13 residues. The germline V gene encodes CDR1 KGHSH and CDR2 LQKENI. As DNA, the CDR3 is TGTGCCAGCTCCCCGGGACAACGCTATGGCTACACCTTC. Protein product: CASSPGQRYGYTF.

This clone counts as medium-sized (0.01 to 0.1%). The rearrangement links TRBV12-5 to TRBJ2-7; D might be TRBD1 (5 bases). Per germline, CDR1 LGHNT and CDR2 FRNRAP. The CDR3 has 15 amino acids. V was clipped by 4 bases and J by 6 bases, with 19 bases between them. The CDR3 loop is CASGSRSAGMIEQYF. Here the CDR3 DNA reads TGTGCTAGTGGTTCGCGTAGTGCAGGGATGATCGAGCAGTACTTC.

This clone has only one observation. The CDR3 bases are TGTGCCAGTAGTAAGGGTGGGGACTACAATGAGCAGTTCTTC. Translation gives CASSKGGDYNEQFF. This sequence joins TRBV19 and TRBJ2-1; no clear D. V gave up 4 bases and J gave up 3 bases, with 10 bases separating them. The length of the CDR3 is 14 residues. Germline V gene sequence: CDR1 LNHDA, CDR2 SQIVND (reference sequence). Drawing the rest from reference TRBV19 and TRBJ2-1, the complete variable domain is DGGITQSPKYLFRKEGQNVTLSCEQNLNHDAMYWYRQDPGQGLRLIYYSQIVNDFQKGDIAEGYSVSREKKESFPLTVTSAQKNPTAFYLCASSKGGDYNEQFFGPGTRLTVL.